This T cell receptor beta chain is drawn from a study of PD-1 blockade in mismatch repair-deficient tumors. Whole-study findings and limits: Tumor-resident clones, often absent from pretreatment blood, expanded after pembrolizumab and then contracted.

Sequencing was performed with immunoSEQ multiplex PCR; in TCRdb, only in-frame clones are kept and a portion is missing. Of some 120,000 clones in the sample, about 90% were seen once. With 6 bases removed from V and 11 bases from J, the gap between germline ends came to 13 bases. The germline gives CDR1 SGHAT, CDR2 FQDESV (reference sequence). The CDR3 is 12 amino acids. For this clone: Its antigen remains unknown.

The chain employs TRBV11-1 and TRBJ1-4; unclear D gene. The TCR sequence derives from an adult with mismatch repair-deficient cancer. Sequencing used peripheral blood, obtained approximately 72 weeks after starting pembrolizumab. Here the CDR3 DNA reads TGTGCCAGCAGGGAACATCCGGAGAAACTGTTTTTT. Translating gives CASREHPEKLFF.